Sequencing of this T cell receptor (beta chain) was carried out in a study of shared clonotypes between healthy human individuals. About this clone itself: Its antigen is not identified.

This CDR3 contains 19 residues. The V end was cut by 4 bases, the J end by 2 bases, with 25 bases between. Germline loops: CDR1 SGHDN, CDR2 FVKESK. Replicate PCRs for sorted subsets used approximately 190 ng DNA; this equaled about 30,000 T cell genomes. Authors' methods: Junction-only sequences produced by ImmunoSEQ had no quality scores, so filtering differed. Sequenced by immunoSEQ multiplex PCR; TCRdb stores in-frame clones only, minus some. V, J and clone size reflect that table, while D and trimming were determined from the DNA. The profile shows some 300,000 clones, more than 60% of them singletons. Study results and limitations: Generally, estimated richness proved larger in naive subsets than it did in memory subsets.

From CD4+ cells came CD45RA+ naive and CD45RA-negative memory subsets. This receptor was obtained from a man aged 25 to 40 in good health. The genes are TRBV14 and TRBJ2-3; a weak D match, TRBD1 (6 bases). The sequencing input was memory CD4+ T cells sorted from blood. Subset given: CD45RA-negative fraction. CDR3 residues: CASSLDRSGRRALTDTQYF. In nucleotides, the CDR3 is TGTGCCAGCAGCCTCGACAGGAGTGGTCGGCGGGCACTCACAGATACGCAGTATTTT.